Following are 18 T cell receptor beta chains from one sample sequenced in a study of blood T cell repertoires in COVID-19. Only in-frame clones appear in the TCRdb table, and some are missing; sequencing was by immunoSEQ multiplex PCR. The sample includes about 280,000 clones, less than 90% of them seen just once. The sequenced sample consisted of peripheral blood. Receptors were obtained from a woman between 70 and 85 years old with COVID-19, enrolled during active disease.

The chain combines TRBV18 with TRBJ1-1; 7 nucleotides align to TRBD1. The germline CDR1 and CDR2 sequences are KGHSH and LQKENI. This CDR3 contains 13 residues. J gave up 6 bases and V 2 bases, and 3 bases lay outside the gene matches. CDR3 sequence (DNA): TGTGCCAGCTCACCAACAGGGGCACCTGAAGCTTTCTTT. This gives the protein CASSPTGAPEAFF.

This clone was counted between two and nine times. The CDR3 protein is CASSPRTGGTGELFF. The CDR3 nucleotides are TGTGCCAGCAGCCCTCGGACAGGGGGCACCGGGGAGCTGTTTTTT. The rearrangement joins TRBV9 to TRBJ2-2; 10 positions match TRBD1. This CDR3 spans 15 amino acids. V dropped 4 bases and J dropped 4; count of bases not matched to a gene: 4. Germline V gives CDR1 SGDLS, CDR2 YYNGEE.

This sequence joins TRBV19 and TRBJ2-5; 7 bases line up with TRBD2. With V trimmed by 3 bases and J by 4 bases, 8 bases remained unmatched. Germline assignment: CDR1 LNHDA and CDR2 SQIVND (reference sequence). This CDR3 comprises 15 residues. The DNA of the CDR3 is TGTGCCAGTAGTATCCGGGGGGTTACGGCAGAGACCCAGTACTTC. It is translated as CASSIRGVTAETQYF.

The V gene is TRBV5-1, the J gene TRBJ2-5; 8 bases match TRBD1. CDR1 SGHRS and CDR2 YFSETQ come from the germline V gene. V lost 1 base and J lost 5; bases outside the gene matches: 1. The CDR3 sequence is 13 residues long. CDR3 nucleotide sequence: TGCGCCAGCAGCTTGCAGGGGGCTGAGACCCAGTACTTC. Translated, it gives CASSLQGAETQYF. Combining the CDR3 with reference TRBV5-1 and TRBJ2-5 gives the whole variable domain KAGVTQTPRYLIKTRGQQVTLSCSPISGHRSVSWYQQTPGQGLQFLFEYFSETQRNKGNFPGRFSGRQFSNSRSEMNVSTLELGDSALYLCASSLQGAETQYFGPGTRLLVL.

This chain connects TRBV12-3 or TRBV12-4 to TRBJ1-1; D not resolved. V lost 1 base and J lost 1, with 4 bases in between. The CDR3 is 13 residues long. CDR3 DNA: TGTGCCAGCAGTTTAGTCTGGAACACTGAAGCTTTCTTT. It is translated as CASSLVWNTEAFF.

This rearrangement joins TRBV15 to TRBJ1-6; D remains unclear. Germline V gene sequence: CDR1 LNHNV, CDR2 YYDKDF (reference sequence). There are 15 residues in the CDR3. V was cut by 3 bases and J by 7 bases, with 13 bases left in between. CDR3 loop: CATSSPGVGNSPLHF. The DNA for the CDR3 is TGTGCCACCAGCAGCCCAGGCGTAGGAAATTCACCCCTCCACTTT.

The chain employs TRBV7-2 and TRBJ1-5, with D maybe TRBD1 (5 bases). CDR1 and CDR2 from the germline V gene are SGHTA and FQGNSA. CDR3 length equals 15 residues. The V end was cut by 5 bases, the J end by 1 base, with 12 bases between. This CDR3 reads CASSRWEGSNQPQHF. CDR3 in DNA: TGTGCCAGCAGCCGTTGGGAGGGGAGCAATCAGCCCCAGCATTTT. Full variable domain (missing parts from reference TRBV7-2 and TRBJ1-5): GAGVSQSPSNKVTEKGKDVELRCDPISGHTALYWYRQSLGQGLEFLIYFQGNSAPDKSGLPSDRFSAERTGGSVSTLTIQRTQQEDSAVYLCASSRWEGSNQPQHFGDGTRLSIL.

Only a few counts were recorded for this clone. The chain couples TRBV2 to TRBJ1-1; TRBD1 matches 9 bases. Losses at the gene ends were 0 bases for V and 0 bases for J; bases not matched to a gene: 8. Germline assignment: CDR1 SNHLY and CDR2 FYNNEI. The CDR3 consists of 18 residues. The CDR3 nucleotides read TGTGCCAGCAGTGAAGCGGGGACAGGGCGGGGAATGAACACTGAAGCTTTCTTT. Translation gives CASSEAGTGRGMNTEAFF.

The genes are TRBV29-1 and TRBJ1-1; D not certain. This CDR3 contains 15 residues. The germline gives CDR1 SQVTM, CDR2 ANQGSEA. Trimming removed 4 bases from V and 0 bases from J, with 15 bases in between. The CDR3, as DNA: TGCAGCGTTGTTCTGGAGGGTTTATTGAACACTGAAGCTTTCTTT. As protein: CSVVLEGLLNTEAFF.

There are a few counts of this clone. The chain uses TRBV6-5 and TRBJ1-1, with 10 bases lining up with TRBD1. The CDR3 runs 14 residues. V lost 1 base to trimming and J lost 4 bases; unmatched junction nucleotides: 0. Germline V gene lookup returns CDR1 MNHEY and CDR2 SVGAGI. The DNA for the CDR3 is TGTGCCAGCAGTTACTGGACAGGGGGCACTGAAGCTTTCTTT. This gives the protein CASSYWTGGTEAFF.

V and J are TRBV6-5 and TRBJ1-6, with D hard to call. From germline, CDR1 is MNHEY and CDR2 SVGAGI. This CDR3 comprises 15 residues. Deletions cut 2 bases from V and 9 bases from J, with 14 bases between. The CDR3 sequence: CASSYRRGRTSPLHF. CDR3 bases: TGTGCCAGCAGTTACCGCCGGGGAAGGACTTCACCCCTCCACTTT.

The chain combines TRBV9 with TRBJ2-3, with 9 nucleotides matching TRBD2. Germline lookup yields CDR1 SGDLS and CDR2 YYNGEE. The CDR3 runs 13 residues. The trim removed 3 bases at V and 12 bases at J, leaving 8 bases unmatched. CDR3 bases: TGTGCCAGCAGCGGGGAAACCGGGACTAGCCAGTATTTT. Protein: CASSGETGTSQYF.

This clone was counted only a few times. Other DNA sequences from this sample encode an identical CDR3 as well. The V and J genes are TRBV2 and TRBJ2-1, with 7 bases identical to TRBD1. Losses at the gene ends were 4 bases for V and 6 bases for J; bases not matched to a gene: 0. The CDR3 loop spans 12 amino acids. The germline V gene has CDR1 SNHLY and CDR2 FYNNEI. CDR3 coding DNA: TGTGCCAGCAGTGGACAGGGCAATGAGCAGTTCTTC. It codes for CASSGQGNEQFF.

The V gene is TRBV30, the J gene TRBJ1-2, with 9 nucleotides matching TRBD1. After removal of 3 bases from V and 7 bases from J, the junction contained 12 bases not matched to a gene. The CDR3 covers 15 residues. Germline CDR1 and CDR2: GTSNPN and SVGIG (reference sequence). The DNA of the CDR3 is TGTGCCTGGAGAGGTCTTACAGGGGGCGCTTTTGGCTACACCTTC. It codes for CAWRGLTGGAFGYTF.

This chain connects TRBV19 to TRBJ1-5; D is perhaps TRBD1 (6 bases). V lost 4 bases and J lost 2, with 18 bases in between. This CDR3 contains 17 residues. Germline loops: CDR1 LNHDA, CDR2 SQIVND (reference sequence). The DNA of the CDR3 is TGTGCCAGTAGTAAGGTGCGGGGGGCAATGGGCAATCAGCCCCAGCATTTT. Translation gives CASSKVRGAMGNQPQHF.

This chain links TRBV14 with TRBJ2-3, with TRBD2 matching 8 bases. J lost 2 bases, V lost 3 bases, and 4 bases had no gene match. The CDR3 has 15 residues. From germline, CDR1 is SGHDN and CDR2 FVKESK. CDR3 in DNA: TGTGCCAGCAGCCACGAGCGGGGGTACACAGATACGCAGTATTTT. Translating gives CASSHERGYTDTQYF.

This rearrangement joins TRBV7-2 to TRBJ1-1, with 9 positions matching TRBD1. Germline-derived CDR1 and CDR2 are SGHTA and FQGNSA. The CDR3 totals 14 residues. Germline trimming cut 5 bases from V and 7 bases from J; bases unmatched to any gene: 8. This CDR3 is CASSPWDRALEAFF. The CDR3, as DNA: TGTGCCAGCAGCCCGTGGGACAGGGCCCTTGAAGCTTTCTTT. Supplemented by reference TRBV7-2 and TRBJ1-1, the full variable domain reads GAGVSQSPSNKVTEKGKDVELRCDPISGHTALYWYRQSLGQGLEFLIYFQGNSAPDKSGLPSDRFSAERTGGSVSTLTIQRTQQEDSAVYLCASSPWDRALEAFFGQGTRLTVV.

This clone was counted between two and nine times. V usage is TRBV2 and J usage is TRBJ2-5; TRBD1 might be the D (5 bases). V was pared by 11 bases and J by 4 bases, with 14 bases between. Germline V gives CDR1 SNHLY, CDR2 FYNNEI. The CDR3 is 12 amino acids. CDR3 DNA sequence: TGTGCCGCTAAAGGGGAAGCAGAGACCCAGTACTTC. Translation: CAAKGEAETQYF.